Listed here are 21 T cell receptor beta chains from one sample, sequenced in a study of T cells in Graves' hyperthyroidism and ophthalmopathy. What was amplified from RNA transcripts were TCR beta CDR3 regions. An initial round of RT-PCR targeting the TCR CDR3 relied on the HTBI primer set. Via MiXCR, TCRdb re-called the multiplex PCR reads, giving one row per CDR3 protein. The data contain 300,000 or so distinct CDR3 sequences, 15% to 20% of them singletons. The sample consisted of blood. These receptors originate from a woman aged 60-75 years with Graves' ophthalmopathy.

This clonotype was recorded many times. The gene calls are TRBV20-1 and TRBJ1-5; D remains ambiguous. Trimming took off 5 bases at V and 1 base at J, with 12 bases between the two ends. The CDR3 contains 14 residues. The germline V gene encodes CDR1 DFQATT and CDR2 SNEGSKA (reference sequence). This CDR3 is CSAHAGRSNQPQHF. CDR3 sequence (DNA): TGCAGTGCTCATGCCGGGCGGAGCAATCAGCCCCAGCATTTT.

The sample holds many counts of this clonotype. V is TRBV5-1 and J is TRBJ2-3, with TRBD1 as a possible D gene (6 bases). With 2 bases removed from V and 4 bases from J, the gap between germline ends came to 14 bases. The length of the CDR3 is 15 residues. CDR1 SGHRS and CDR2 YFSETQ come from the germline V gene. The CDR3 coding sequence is TGCGCCAGCAGCTTCGCGACAGGTTTCGCAGATACGCAGTATTTT. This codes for CASSFATGFADTQYF.

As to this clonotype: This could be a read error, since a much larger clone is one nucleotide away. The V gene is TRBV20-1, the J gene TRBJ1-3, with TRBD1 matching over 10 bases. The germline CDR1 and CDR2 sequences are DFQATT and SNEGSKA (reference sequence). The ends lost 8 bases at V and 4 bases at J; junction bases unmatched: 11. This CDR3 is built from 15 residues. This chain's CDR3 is CSTRTGTGVGNTIYF. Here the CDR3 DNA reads TGCAGTACTCGAACCGGGACAGGGGTGGGAAACACCATATATTTT.

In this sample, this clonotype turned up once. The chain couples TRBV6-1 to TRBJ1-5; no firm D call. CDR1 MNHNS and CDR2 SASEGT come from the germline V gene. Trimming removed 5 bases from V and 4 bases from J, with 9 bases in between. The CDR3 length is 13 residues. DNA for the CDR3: TGTGCCAGCAGTCGCCCGGGGAATCAGCCCCAGCATTTT. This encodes CASSRPGNQPQHF.

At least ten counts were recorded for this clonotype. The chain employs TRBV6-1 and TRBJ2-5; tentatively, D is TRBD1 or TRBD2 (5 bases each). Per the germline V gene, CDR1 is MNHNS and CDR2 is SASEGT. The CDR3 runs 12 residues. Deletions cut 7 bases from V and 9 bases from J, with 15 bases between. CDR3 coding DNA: TGTGCCAGCAAGGGACGGCCAGTCGCCCAGTACTTC. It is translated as CASKGRPVAQYF.

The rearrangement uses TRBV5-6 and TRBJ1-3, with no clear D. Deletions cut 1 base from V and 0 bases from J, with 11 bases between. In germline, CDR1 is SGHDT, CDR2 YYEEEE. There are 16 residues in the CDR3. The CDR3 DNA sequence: TGTGCCAGCAGCTTGCTCTCGGCTAGCTCTGGAAACACCATATATTTT. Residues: CASSLLSASSGNTIYF.

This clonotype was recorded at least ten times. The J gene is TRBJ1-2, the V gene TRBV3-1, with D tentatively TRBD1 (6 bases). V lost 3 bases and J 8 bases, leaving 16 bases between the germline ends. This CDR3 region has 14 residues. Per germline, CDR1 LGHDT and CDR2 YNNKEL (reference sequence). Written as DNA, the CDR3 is TGTGCCAGCAGCCAGACTCGGACAGTGGGAGGCTACACCTTC. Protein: CASSQTRTVGGYTF. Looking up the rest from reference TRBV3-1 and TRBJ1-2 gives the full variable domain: DTAVSQTPKYLVTQMGNDKSIKCEQNLGHDTMYWYKQDSKKFLKIMFSYNNKELIINETVPNRFSPKSPDKAHLNLHINSLELGDSAVYFCASSQTRTVGGYTFGSGTRLTVV.

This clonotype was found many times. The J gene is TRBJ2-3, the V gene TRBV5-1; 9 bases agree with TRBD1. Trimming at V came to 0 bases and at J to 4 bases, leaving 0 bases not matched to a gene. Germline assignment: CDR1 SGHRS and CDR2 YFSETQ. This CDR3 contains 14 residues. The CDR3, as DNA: TGCGCCAGCAGCTTGGGACAGGGGGCAGATACGCAGTATTTT. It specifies CASSLGQGADTQYF.

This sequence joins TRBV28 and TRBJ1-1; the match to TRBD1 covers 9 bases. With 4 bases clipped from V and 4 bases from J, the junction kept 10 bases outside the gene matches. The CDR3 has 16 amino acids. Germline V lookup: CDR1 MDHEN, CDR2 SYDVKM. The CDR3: CASSSPGTGSGTEAFF. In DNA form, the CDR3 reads TGTGCCAGCAGTTCCCCCGGGACAGGGAGCGGCACTGAAGCTTTCTTT.

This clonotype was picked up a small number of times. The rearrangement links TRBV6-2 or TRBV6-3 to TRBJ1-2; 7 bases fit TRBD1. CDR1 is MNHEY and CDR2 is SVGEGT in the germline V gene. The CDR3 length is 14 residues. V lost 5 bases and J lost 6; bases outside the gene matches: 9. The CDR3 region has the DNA TGTGCCAGCAGTACCATTGGACAGGCGGATGGCTACACCTTC. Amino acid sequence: CASSTIGQADGYTF.

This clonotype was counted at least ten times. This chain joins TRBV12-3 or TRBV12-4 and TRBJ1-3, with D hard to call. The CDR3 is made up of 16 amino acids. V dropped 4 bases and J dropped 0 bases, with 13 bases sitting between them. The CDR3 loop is CASSSLRLISGNTIYF. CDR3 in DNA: TGTGCCAGCAGTTCGTTGCGCCTGATCTCTGGAAACACCATATATTTT.

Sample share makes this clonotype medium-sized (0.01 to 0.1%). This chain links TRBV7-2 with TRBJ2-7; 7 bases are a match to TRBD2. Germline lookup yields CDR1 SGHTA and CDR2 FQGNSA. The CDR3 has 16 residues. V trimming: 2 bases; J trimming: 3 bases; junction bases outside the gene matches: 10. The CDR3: CASSLSERGGYYEQYF. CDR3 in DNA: TGTGCCAGCAGCTTATCCGAGCGGGGTGGGTACTACGAGCAGTACTTC.

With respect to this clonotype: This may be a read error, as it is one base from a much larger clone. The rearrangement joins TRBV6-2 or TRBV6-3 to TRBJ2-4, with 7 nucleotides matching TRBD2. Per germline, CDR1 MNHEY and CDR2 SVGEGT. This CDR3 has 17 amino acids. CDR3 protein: CASSPSLDRLAKNIRYF. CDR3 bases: TGTGCCAGCAGCCCGTCCTTAGACAGACTAGCCAAAAACATTCGGTACTTC.

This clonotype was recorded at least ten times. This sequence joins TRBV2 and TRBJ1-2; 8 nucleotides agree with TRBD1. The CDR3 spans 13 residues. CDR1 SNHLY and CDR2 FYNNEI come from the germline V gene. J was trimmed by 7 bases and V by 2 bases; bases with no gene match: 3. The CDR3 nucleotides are TGTGCCAGCAGTGAACGACAGGGGTTTGGCTACACCTTC. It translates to CASSERQGFGYTF.

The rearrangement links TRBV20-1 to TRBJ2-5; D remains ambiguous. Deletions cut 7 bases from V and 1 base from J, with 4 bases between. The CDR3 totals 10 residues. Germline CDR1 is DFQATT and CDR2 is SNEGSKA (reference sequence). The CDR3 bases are TGCAGTGGCTTCCAAGAGACCCAGTACTTC. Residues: CSGFQETQYF.

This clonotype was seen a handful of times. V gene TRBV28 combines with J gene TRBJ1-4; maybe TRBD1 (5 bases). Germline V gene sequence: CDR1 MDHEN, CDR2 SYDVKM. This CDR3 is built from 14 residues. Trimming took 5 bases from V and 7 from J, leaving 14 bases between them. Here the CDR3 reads CASSPEGLSEKLFF. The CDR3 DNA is TGTGCCAGCAGTCCGGAGGGGTTAAGTGAAAAACTGTTTTTT. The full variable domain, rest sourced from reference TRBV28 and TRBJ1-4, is DVKVTQSSRYLVKRTGEKVFLECVQDMDHENMFWYRQDPGLGLRLIYFSYDVKMKEKGDIPEGYSVSREKKERFSLILESASTNQTSMYLCASSPEGLSEKLFFGSGTQLSVL.

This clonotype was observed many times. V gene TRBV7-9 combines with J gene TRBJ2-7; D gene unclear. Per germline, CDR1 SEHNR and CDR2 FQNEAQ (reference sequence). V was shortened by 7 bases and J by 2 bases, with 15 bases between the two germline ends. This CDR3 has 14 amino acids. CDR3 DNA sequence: TGTGCCAGCAACGCACTCAATCGGCCCTACGAGCAGTACTTC. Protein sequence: CASNALNRPYEQYF.

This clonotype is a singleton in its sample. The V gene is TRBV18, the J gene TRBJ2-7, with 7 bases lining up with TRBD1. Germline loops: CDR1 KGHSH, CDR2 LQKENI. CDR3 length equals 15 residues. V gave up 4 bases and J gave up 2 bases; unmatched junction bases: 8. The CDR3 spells CASSLTGTATYEQYF. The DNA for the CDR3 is TGTGCCAGCTCACTTACCGGGACAGCCACCTACGAGCAGTACTTC.

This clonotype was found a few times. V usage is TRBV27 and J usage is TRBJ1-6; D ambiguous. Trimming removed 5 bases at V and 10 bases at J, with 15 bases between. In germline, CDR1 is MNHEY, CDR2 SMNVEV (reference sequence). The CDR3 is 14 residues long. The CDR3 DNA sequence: TGTGCCAGCAGTCTCAGACCGGCCCCCTCACCCCTCCACTTT. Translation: CASSLRPAPSPLHF.

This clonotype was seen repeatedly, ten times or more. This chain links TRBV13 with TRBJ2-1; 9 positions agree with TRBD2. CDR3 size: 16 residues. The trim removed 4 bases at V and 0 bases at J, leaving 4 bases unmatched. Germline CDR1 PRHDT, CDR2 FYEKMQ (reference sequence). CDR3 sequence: CASSYTSGPSYNEQFF. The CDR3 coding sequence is TGTGCCAGCAGCTACACTAGCGGGCCCTCCTACAATGAGCAGTTCTTC.

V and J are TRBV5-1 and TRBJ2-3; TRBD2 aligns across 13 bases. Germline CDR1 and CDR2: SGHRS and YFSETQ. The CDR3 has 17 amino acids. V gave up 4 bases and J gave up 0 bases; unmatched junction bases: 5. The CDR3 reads CASSARTSGGSTDTQYF. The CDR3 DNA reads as TGCGCCAGCAGCGCCAGGACTAGCGGGGGAAGCACAGATACGCAGTATTTT.